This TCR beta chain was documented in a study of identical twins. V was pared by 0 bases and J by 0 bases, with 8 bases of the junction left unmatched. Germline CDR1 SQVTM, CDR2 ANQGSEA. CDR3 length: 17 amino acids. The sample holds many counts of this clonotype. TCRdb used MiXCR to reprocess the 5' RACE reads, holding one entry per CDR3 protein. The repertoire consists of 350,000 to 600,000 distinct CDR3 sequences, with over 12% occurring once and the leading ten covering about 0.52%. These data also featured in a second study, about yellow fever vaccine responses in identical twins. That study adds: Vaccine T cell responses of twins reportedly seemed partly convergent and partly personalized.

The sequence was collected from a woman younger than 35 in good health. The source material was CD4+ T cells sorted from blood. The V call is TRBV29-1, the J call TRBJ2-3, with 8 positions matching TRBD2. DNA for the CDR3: TGCAGCGTTGAAGACCCAGCGGGAGCACTAAGCACAGATACGCAGTATTTT. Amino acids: CSVEDPAGALSTDTQYF.